This TCR beta chain is drawn from a study of a mutant IDH1 vaccine in newly diagnosed glioma. Study-wide background: At week 47 came visit V13, while visit V12 had come at week 35. Study observations and caveats: Vaccine-induced responses were seen in about 95% of patients, spanning several MHC alleles.

J was trimmed by 1 base and V by 6 bases; bases with no gene match: 2. The germline CDR1 and CDR2 sequences are LNHDA and SQIVND (reference sequence). This CDR3 region has 13 residues. The table came from immunoSEQ multiplex PCR; TCRdb's copy has only in-frame clones and leaves some out. The table shows about 68,000 clones, with approximately 84% occurring only once. Time point indicated: week 35, safety follow-up. Every vaccine dose comprised 300 ug of mutant IDH1 20-mer peptide plus topical imiquimod. A note on this clone: The antigen remains undetermined.

The sequenced sample was PBMCs, obtained from a glioma patient whose treatment included an IDH1 peptide vaccine. This sequence was found in a man between 18 and 29 years old with glioma. The chain joins TRBV19 to TRBJ2-7, with TRBD1 matching over 8 bases. The CDR3 loop is CASRRQGSYEQYF. The DNA of the CDR3 is TGTGCCAGTAGAAGACAGGGGTCCTACGAGCAGTACTTC. Full variable domain (outside the CDR3, taken from reference TRBV19 and TRBJ2-7): DGGITQSPKYLFRKEGQNVTLSCEQNLNHDAMYWYRQDPGQGLRLIYYSQIVNDFQKGDIAEGYSVSREKKESFPLTVTSAQKNPTAFYLCASRRQGSYEQYFGPGTRLTVT.